The table lists the clone carrying this TCR beta chain with many counts. Its antigen is not known. These data belong to a study of regulatory T cells in long-lasting Graves disease. This CDR3 comprises 13 residues. Looked up from germline, CDR1 is SGHRS and CDR2 is YFSETQ. Trimming left V 0 bases short and J 5 bases short, with 9 bases between. Study-wide findings and caveats: The sample size was small, and this may have reduced accuracy.

Documented time point: newly diagnosed GD, antithyroid drugs for less than 3 months. The TCR library was prepared using RNA isolated from PBMCs. To make TCR beta libraries, researchers used iRepertoire HTBI primers and Arm-PCR of CDR3 regions. In the authors' methods: The study identified under 80 TRBV and 13 to 15 TRBJ segments across samples. TCRdb fed the multiplex PCR reads into MiXCR, producing one record per CDR3 protein. For this entry, the V and J calls and clone size follow TCRdb and not the study's own pipeline. The sample yields roughly 400,000 distinct CDR3 sequences, 15% seen once. These records were also assigned to another study, of T cells in Graves' hyperthyroidism and ophthalmopathy. From that paper: Patients were excluded because of uncontrolled infection, other autoimmune disease, pregnancy or lactation. Blood shared most expanded thyroid clonotypes above 0.001.

Sequences were derived from peripheral blood mononuclear cells (PBMCs), sampled at new diagnosis, from a patient treated with antithyroid drugs. The chain employs TRBV5-1 and TRBJ2-7; D gene uncertain. This sequence was found in a woman in her 40s with Graves disease. The CDR3 reads CASSLASVDEQYF. Written as DNA, the CDR3 is TGCGCCAGCAGCTTGGCCTCGGTTGACGAGCAGTACTTC.